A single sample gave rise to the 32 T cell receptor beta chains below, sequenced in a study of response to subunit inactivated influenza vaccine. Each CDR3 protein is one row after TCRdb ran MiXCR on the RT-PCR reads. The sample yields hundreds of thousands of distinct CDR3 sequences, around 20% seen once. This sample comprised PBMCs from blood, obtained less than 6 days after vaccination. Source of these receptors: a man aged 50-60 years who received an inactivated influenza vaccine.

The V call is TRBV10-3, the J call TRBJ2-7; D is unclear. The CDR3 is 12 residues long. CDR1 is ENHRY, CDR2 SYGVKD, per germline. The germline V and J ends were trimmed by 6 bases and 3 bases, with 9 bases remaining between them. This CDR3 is CAIRAVDYEQYF. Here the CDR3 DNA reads TGTGCCATCAGGGCAGTAGACTACGAGCAGTACTTC.

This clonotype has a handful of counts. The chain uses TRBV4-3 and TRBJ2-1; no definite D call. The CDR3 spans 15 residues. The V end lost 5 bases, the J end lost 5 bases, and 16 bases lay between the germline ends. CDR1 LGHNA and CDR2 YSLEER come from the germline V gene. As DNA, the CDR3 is TGCGCCAGCAGCACCGATCCCGGGCCGGACAATGAGCAGTTCTTC. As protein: CASSTDPGPDNEQFF.

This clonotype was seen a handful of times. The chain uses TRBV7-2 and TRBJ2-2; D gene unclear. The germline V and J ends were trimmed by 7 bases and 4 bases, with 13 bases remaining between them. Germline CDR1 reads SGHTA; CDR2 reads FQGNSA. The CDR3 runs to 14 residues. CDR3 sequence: CASTLDLSTGELFF. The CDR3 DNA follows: TGTGCCAGCACCCTTGACTTGAGCACCGGGGAGCTGTTTTTT.

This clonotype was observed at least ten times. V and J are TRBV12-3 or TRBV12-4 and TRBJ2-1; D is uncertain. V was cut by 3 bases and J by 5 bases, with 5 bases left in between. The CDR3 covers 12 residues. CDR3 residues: CASSLLDNEQFF. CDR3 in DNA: TGTGCCAGCAGTTTGTTGGACAATGAGCAGTTCTTC.

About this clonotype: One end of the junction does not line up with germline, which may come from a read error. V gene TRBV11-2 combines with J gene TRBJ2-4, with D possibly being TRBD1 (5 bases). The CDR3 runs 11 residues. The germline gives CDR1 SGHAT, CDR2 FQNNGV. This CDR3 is CASSLGGRVDF. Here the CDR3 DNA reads TGTGCCAGCAGCTTAGGGGGCAGGGTTGACTTC.

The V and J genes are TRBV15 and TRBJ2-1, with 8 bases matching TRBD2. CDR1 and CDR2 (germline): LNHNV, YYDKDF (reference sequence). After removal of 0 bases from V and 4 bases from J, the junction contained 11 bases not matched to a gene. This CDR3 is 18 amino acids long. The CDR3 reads CATSRELAVHSSYNEQFF. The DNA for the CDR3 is TGTGCCACCAGCAGAGAACTAGCGGTCCATTCGAGTTACAATGAGCAGTTCTTC.

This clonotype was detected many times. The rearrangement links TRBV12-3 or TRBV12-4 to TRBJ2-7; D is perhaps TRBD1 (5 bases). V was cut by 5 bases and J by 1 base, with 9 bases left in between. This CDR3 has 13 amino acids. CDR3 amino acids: CASSPTGSYEQYF. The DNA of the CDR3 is TGTGCCAGCAGTCCCACAGGTTCCTACGAGCAGTACTTC.

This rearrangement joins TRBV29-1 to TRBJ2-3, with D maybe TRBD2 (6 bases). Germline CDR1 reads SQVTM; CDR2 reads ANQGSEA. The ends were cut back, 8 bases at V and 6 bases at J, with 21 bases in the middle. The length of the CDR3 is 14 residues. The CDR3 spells CSINGLSAGDTQYF. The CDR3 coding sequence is TGCAGCATTAACGGACTATCAGCAGGGGATACGCAGTATTTT.

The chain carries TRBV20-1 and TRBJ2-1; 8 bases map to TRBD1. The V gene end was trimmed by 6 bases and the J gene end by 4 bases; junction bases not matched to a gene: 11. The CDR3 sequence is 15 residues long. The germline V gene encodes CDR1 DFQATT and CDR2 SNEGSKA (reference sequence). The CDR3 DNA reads TGCAGTGCCCAGAAGACAGGGGCCGTTTACAATGAGCAGTTCTTC. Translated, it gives CSAQKTGAVYNEQFF.

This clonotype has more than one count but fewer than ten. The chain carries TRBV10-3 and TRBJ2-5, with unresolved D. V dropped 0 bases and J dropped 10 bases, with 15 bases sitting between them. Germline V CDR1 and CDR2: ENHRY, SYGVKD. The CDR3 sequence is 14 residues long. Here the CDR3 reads CAISESFWAKVQYF. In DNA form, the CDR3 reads TGTGCCATCAGTGAGTCGTTTTGGGCAAAAGTCCAGTACTTC.

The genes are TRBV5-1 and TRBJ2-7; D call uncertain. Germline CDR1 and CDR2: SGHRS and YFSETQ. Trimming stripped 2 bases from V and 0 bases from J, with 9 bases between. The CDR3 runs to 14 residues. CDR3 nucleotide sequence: TGCGCCAGCAGCTTAACACAGAGCTCCTACGAGCAGTACTTC. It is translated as CASSLTQSSYEQYF.

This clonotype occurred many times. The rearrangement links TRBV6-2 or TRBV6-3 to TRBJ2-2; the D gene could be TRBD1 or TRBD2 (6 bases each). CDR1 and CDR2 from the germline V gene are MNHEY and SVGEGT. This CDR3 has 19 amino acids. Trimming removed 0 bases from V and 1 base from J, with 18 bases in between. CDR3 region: CASSYSLSRGLRNTGELFF. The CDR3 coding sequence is TGTGCCAGCAGTTACTCGTTAAGTCGGGGGCTGCGGAACACCGGGGAGCTGTTTTTT.

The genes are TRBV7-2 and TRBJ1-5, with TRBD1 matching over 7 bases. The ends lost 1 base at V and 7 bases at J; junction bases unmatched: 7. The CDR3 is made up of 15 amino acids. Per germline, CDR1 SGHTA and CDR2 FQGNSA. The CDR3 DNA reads TGTGCCAGCAGCTTAGGGGGGACAGTGGGGCAGCCCCAGCATTTT. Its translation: CASSLGGTVGQPQHF.

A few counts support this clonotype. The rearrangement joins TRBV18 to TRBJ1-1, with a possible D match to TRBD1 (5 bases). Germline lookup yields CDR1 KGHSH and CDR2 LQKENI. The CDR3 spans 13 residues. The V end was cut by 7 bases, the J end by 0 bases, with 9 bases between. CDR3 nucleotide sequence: TGTGCCAGCTTCGCAGGGATGAACACTGAAGCTTTCTTT. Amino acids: CASFAGMNTEAFF.

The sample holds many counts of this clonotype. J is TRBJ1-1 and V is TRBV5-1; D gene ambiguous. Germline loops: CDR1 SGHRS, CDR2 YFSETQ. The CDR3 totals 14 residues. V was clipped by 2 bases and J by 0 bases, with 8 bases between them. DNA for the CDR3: TGCGCCAGCAGCTTTCGGAGGGTGAACACTGAAGCTTTCTTT. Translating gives CASSFRRVNTEAFF.

This CDR3 is CASSDPTGMNTEAFF. CDR3 DNA: TGTGCCAGCAGTGATCCGACAGGAATGAACACTGAAGCTTTCTTT. V and J are TRBV6-1 and TRBJ1-1, with D perhaps matching TRBD1 (6 bases). In germline, CDR1 is MNHNS, CDR2 SASEGT. V lost 3 bases, J lost 0 bases, and 11 bases lay in between. CDR3 size: 15 residues.

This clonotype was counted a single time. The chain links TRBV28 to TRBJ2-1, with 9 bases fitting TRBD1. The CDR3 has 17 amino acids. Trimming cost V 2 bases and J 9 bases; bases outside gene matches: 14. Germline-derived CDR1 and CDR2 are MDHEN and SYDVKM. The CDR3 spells CASSLRDRARSLGEQFF. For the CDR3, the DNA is TGTGCCAGCAGTTTAAGGGACAGGGCCCGGAGCTTGGGTGAGCAGTTCTTC.

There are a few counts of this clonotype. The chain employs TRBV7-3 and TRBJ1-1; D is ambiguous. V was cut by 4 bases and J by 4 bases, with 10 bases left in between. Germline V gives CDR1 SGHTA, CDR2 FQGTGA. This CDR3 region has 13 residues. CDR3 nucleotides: TGTGCCAGCAGCTCAGGTTGGGGCACTGAAGCTTTCTTT. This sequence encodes CASSSGWGTEAFF.

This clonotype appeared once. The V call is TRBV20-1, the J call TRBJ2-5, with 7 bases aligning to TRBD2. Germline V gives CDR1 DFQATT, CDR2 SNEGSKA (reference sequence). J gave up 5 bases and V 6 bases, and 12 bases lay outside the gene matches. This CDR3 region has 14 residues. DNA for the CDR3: TGCAGTGCCCCCCGGGGGGTTGGGGAGGAGACCCAGTACTTC. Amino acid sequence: CSAPRGVGEETQYF.

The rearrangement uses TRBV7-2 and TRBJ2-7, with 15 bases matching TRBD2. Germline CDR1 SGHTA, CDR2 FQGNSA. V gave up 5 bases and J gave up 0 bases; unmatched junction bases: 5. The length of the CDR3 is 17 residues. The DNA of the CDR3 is TGTGCCAGCAGCCTGGGACTAGCGGGGGGAAGCTCCTACGAGCAGTACTTC. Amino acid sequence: CASSLGLAGGSSYEQYF. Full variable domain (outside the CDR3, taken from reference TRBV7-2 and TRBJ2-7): GAGVSQSPSNKVTEKGKDVELRCDPISGHTALYWYRQSLGQGLEFLIYFQGNSAPDKSGLPSDRFSAERTGGSVSTLTIQRTQQEDSAVYLCASSLGLAGGSSYEQYFGPGTRLTVT.

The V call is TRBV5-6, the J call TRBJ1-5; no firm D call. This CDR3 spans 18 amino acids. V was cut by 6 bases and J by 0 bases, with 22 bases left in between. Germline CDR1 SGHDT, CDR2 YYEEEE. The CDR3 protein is CASILQPAGDISNQPQHF. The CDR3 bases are TGTGCCAGCATCCTACAGCCAGCCGGCGACATTAGCAATCAGCCCCAGCATTTT.

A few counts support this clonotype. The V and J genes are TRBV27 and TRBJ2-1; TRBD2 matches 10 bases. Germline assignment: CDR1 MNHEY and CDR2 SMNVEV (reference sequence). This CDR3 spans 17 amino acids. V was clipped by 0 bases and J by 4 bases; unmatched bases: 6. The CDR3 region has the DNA TGTGCCAGCAGTTTATCGATACTAGCGGGGTTATACAATGAGCAGTTCTTC. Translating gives CASSLSILAGLYNEQFF.

CDR3 protein: CSARTSGSTGELFF. The CDR3 bases are TGCAGTGCTAGGACTAGCGGGAGCACCGGGGAGCTGTTTTTT. This chain connects TRBV20-1 to TRBJ2-2, with 12 bases that match TRBD2. The junction had 0 bases not matched to a gene; V was cut back by 3 bases and J by 4 bases. This CDR3 region has 14 residues. Germline V gene lookup returns CDR1 DFQATT and CDR2 SNEGSKA (reference sequence).

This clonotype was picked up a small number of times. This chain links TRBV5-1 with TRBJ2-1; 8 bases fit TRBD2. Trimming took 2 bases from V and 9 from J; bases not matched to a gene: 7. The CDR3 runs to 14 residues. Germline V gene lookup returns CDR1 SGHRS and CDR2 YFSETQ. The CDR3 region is CASSFVAGSPEQFF. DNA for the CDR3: TGCGCCAGCAGCTTTGTAGCGGGGAGTCCTGAGCAGTTCTTC.

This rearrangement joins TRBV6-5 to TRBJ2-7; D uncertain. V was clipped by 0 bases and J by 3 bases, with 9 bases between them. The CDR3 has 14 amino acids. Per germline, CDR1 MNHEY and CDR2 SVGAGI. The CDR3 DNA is TGTGCCAGCAGTTACTCGGTTAGTTACTACGAGCAGTACTTC. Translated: CASSYSVSYYEQYF.

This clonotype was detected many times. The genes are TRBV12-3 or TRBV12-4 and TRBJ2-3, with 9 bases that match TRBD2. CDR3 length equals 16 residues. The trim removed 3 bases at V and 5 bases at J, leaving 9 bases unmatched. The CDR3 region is CASSFGRGGRGDTQYF. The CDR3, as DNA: TGTGCCAGCAGTTTTGGGCGGGGGGGCCGAGGAGATACGCAGTATTTT.

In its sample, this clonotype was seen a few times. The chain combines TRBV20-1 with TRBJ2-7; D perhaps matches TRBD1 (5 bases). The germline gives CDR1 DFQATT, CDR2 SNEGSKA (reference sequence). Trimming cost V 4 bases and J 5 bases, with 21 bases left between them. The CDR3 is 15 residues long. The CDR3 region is CSANRAGPPTDEQYF. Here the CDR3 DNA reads TGCAGTGCTAATCGGGCAGGGCCTCCTACGGACGAGCAGTACTTC.

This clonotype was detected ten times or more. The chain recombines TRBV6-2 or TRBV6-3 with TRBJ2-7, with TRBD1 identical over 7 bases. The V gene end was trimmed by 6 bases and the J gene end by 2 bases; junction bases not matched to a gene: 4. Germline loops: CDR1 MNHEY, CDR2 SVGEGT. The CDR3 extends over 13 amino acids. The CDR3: CASRHRGAYEQYF. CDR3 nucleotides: TGTGCCAGCAGGCACAGGGGAGCCTACGAGCAGTACTTC.

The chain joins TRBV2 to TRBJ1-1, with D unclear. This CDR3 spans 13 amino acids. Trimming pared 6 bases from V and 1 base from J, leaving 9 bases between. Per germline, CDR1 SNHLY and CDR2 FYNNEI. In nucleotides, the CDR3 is TGTGCCAGCAGGACCTACAGGAACACTGAAGCTTTCTTT. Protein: CASRTYRNTEAFF.

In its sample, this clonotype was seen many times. CDR3 sequence (DNA): TGCAGCGTTGAAGATTTTCTCTCCTACAATGAGCAGTTCTTC. It is translated as CSVEDFLSYNEQFF. The genes are TRBV29-1 and TRBJ2-1, with D unresolved. V gave up 0 bases and J gave up 0 bases, with 6 bases separating them. CDR1 is SQVTM, CDR2 ANQGSEA, per germline. The CDR3 sequence is 14 residues long.

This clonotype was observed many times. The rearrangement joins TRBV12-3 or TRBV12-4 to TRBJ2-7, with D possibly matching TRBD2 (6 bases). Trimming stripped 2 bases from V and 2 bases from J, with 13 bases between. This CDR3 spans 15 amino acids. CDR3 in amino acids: CASSLLSRGTYEQYF. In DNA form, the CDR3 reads TGTGCCAGCAGTTTATTGTCACGGGGGACCTACGAGCAGTACTTC.

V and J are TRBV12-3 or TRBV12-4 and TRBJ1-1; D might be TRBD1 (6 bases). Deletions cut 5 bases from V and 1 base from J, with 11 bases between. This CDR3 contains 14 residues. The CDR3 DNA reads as TGTGCCAGCAGTATAAGACAGGCGAACACTGAAGCTTTCTTT. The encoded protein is CASSIRQANTEAFF.